Listed here are 23 T cell receptor beta chains from one sample, sequenced in a study of breast tumors, draining lymph nodes, adjacent tissues. Samples came from axillary lymph nodes draining the breast cancer. MiXCR was run by TCRdb on the multiplex PCR reads, yielding one entry per CDR3 protein. The sample lists roughly 120,000 distinct CDR3 sequences, about 20% seen once, with over 3% in the top ten. Sequencing used axillary lymph node tissue. The receptors derive from a female donor with breast cancer. Some clones in this sample may be carry-over from other donors' samples.

In this sample, this clonotype turned up a few times. Possible read error: a much larger clone is one base away. V is TRBV7-2 and J is TRBJ1-5; D not certain. V gave up 5 bases and J gave up 6 bases, with 17 bases separating them. The CDR3 covers 15 residues. The V gene's germline CDR1 is SGHTA and CDR2 FQGNSA. CDR3 sequence reads: CASSAQHTSSQPQHF. The CDR3, as DNA: TGTGCCAGCAGCGCCCAGCACACCTCCAGTCAGCCCCAGCATTTT.

This clonotype appeared many times. CDR3 sequence (DNA): TGCAGTGCTATGGGACGGATTTTTTGGGATGGCTACACCTTC. Translating it yields CSAMGRIFWDGYTF. V usage is TRBV20-1 and J usage is TRBJ1-2; weak D call: TRBD1 (5 bases). CDR1 DFQATT and CDR2 SNEGSKA come from the germline V gene (reference sequence). V lost 4 bases and J lost 6, with 18 bases in between. The CDR3 is made up of 14 amino acids.

This clonotype was recorded a few times. This chain joins TRBV19 and TRBJ1-5, with D hard to call. V lost 2 bases and J 1 base, leaving 9 bases between the germline ends. Germline V gene data show CDR1 as LNHDA and CDR2 as SQIVND (reference sequence). CDR3 size: 15 residues. The CDR3 coding sequence is TGTGCCAGTAGTATAACCCCGGCCAGCAATCAGCCCCAGCATTTT. Translating it yields CASSITPASNQPQHF.

A remark on this clonotype: Relative to the germline gene, one junction end is altered; a read error may explain this. This chain uses TRBV27 with TRBJ2-3; 12 positions agree with TRBD2. Per germline, CDR1 MNHEY and CDR2 SMNVEV (reference sequence). This CDR3 spans 15 amino acids. As DNA, the CDR3 is TGTGCCAGCAGTAAGACTAGCGGGAGCACAGGTACGCAGTATTTT. Protein product: CASSKTSGSTGTQYF.

About this clonotype itself: This may stem from a read error, because a much larger clone lies one nucleotide away. The chain joins TRBV7-3 to TRBJ2-2; D is ambiguous. There are 14 residues in the CDR3. CDR1 and CDR2 (germline): SGHTA, FQGTGA. Trimming removed 5 bases at V and 1 base at J, with 8 bases between. The CDR3 region is CASSAIRNTGELFF. In DNA form, the CDR3 reads TGTGCCAGCAGCGCCATTAGGAACACCGGGGAGCTGTTTTTT. The full variable domain, its missing parts supplied by reference TRBV7-3 and TRBJ2-2, is GAGVSQTPSNKVTEKGKYVELRCDPISGHTALYWYRQSLGQGPEFLIYFQGTGAADDSGLPNDRFFAVRPEGSVSTLKIQRTERGDSAVYLCASSAIRNTGELFFGEGSRLTVL.

The chain employs TRBV19 and TRBJ1-3, with D perhaps matching TRBD1 (5 bases). Between the trimmed V and J ends, which lost 2 bases and 7 bases, there was a span of 9 bases. Looked up from germline, CDR1 is LNHDA and CDR2 is SQIVND (reference sequence). The CDR3 runs 13 residues. CDR3 loop: CASSILQGNTIYF. In DNA, the CDR3 is TGTGCCAGTAGTATACTGCAGGGCAACACCATATATTTT.

This clonotype was observed many times. The chain has TRBV5-1 and TRBJ1-3; D is ambiguous. The germline V gene has CDR1 SGHRS and CDR2 YFSETQ. The CDR3 runs to 17 residues. With 2 bases removed from V and 1 base from J, the gap between germline ends came to 16 bases. CDR3: CASSFAGHPYSGNTIYF. The DNA for the CDR3 is TGCGCCAGCAGCTTTGCCGGCCACCCGTATTCTGGAAACACCATATATTTT. The whole variable domain, filled in from reference TRBV5-1 and TRBJ1-3, reads KAGVTQTPRYLIKTRGQQVTLSCSPISGHRSVSWYQQTPGQGLQFLFEYFSETQRNKGNFPGRFSGRQFSNSRSEMNVSTLELGDSALYLCASSFAGHPYSGNTIYFGEGSWLTVV.

Many counts were recorded for this clonotype. The chain links TRBV7-9 to TRBJ2-1, with a possible D match to TRBD2 (7 bases). The CDR3 extends over 16 amino acids. With 3 bases removed from V and 3 bases from J, the gap between germline ends came to 15 bases. Germline CDR1 is SEHNR and CDR2 is FQNEAQ (reference sequence). CDR3 in amino acids: CASSFGGRGNYNEQFF. In DNA, the CDR3 is TGTGCCAGCAGCTTTGGGGGGAGGGGGAACTACAATGAGCAGTTCTTC. The whole variable domain, remainder taken from reference TRBV7-9 and TRBJ2-1, is DTGVSQNPRHKITKRGQNVTFRCDPISEHNRLYWYRQTLGQGPEFLTYFQNEAQLEKSRLLSDRFSAERPKGSFSTLEIQRTEQGDSAMYLCASSFGGRGNYNEQFFGPGTRLTVL.

This clonotype has ten or more counts. The V gene is TRBV5-1, the J gene TRBJ2-7; 11 positions agree with TRBD2. V was pared by 4 bases and J by 4 bases, with 1 base of the junction left unmatched. CDR3 length: 13 residues. Germline CDR1 is SGHRS and CDR2 is YFSETQ. The CDR3 loop is CASSTSGSYEQYF. The CDR3 coding sequence is TGCGCCAGCAGCACTAGCGGGAGTTACGAGCAGTACTTC. Together with reference TRBV5-1 and TRBJ2-7, the CDR3 gives the full variable domain: KAGVTQTPRYLIKTRGQQVTLSCSPISGHRSVSWYQQTPGQGLQFLFEYFSETQRNKGNFPGRFSGRQFSNSRSEMNVSTLELGDSALYLCASSTSGSYEQYFGPGTRLTVT.

This chain uses TRBV27 with TRBJ1-3; D is uncertain. Germline V CDR1 and CDR2: MNHEY, SMNVEV (reference sequence). The CDR3 totals 13 residues. V was pared by 0 bases and J by 4 bases, with 4 bases between. This chain's CDR3 is CASSLSVGNTIYF. As DNA, the CDR3 is TGTGCCAGCAGTTTATCCGTGGGAAACACCATATATTTT.

This clonotype was counted a few times. Relative to the germline gene, one junction end is altered; a read error may explain this. The chain links TRBV5-6 to TRBJ1-6; the match to TRBD1 covers 9 bases. The V gene's germline CDR1 is SGHDT and CDR2 YYEEEE. The CDR3 sequence is 14 residues long. The CDR3 nucleotides read TGTGCCAACAGCTTGGGACAGGGCTATTCGCCCCTCCACTTT. Its protein product is CANSLGQGYSPLHF.

This clonotype was recorded many times. The V call is TRBV20-1, the J call TRBJ2-1; 8 positions agree with TRBD2. CDR1 is DFQATT and CDR2 is SNEGSKA in the germline V gene (reference sequence). J lost 7 bases, V lost 3 bases, and 14 bases had no gene match. The CDR3 covers 16 residues. In DNA form, the CDR3 reads TGCAGTGCTAGGGATGGCTGGCGGGGGGCGGGGAATGAGCAGTTCTTC. Protein sequence: CSARDGWRGAGNEQFF.

With regard to this clonotype: A much larger clone lies one base from this, so it may be a read error. J is TRBJ2-3 and V is TRBV7-9; perhaps TRBD1 as D (6 bases). Germline V gene sequence: CDR1 SEHNR, CDR2 FQNEAQ (reference sequence). There are 21 residues in the CDR3. Trimming removed 5 bases at V and 4 bases at J, with 34 bases between. The CDR3 loop reads CASSAPSGTFPSGQKADTQYF. The DNA of the CDR3 is TGTGCCAGCAGCGCCCCCTCCGGGACATTCCCTTCGGGGCAGAAGGCAGATACGCAGTATTTT.

This clonotype was counted ten times or more. This chain connects TRBV7-2 to TRBJ2-3, with 11 bases identical to TRBD2. V lost 5 bases to trimming and J lost 5 bases; unmatched junction nucleotides: 6. This CDR3 contains 15 residues. Germline values: CDR1 SGHTA, CDR2 FQGNSA. The CDR3 reads CASSPNLAGGDTQYF. As DNA, the CDR3 is TGTGCCAGCAGCCCAAACCTAGCGGGAGGAGATACGCAGTATTTT.

The V call is TRBV24-1, the J call TRBJ2-5, with 11 bases aligning to TRBD2. With V trimmed by 4 bases and J by 4 bases, 7 bases remained unmatched. Germline loops: CDR1 KGHDR, CDR2 SFDVKD. This CDR3 is built from 16 residues. The CDR3 loop is CATSELGTSGGETQYF. CDR3 DNA sequence: TGTGCCACCAGTGAGTTGGGAACTAGCGGGGGAGAGACCCAGTACTTC.

Regarding this clonotype: A much larger clone sits a single nucleotide away, making a read error possible. The chain links TRBV3-1 to TRBJ2-7; D is perhaps TRBD1 (6 bases). The CDR3 spans 14 residues. V lost 4 bases to trimming and J lost 2 bases, with 12 bases between them. Germline assignment: CDR1 LGHDT and CDR2 YNNKEL (reference sequence). CDR3 nucleotide sequence: TGTGCCAGCAGCCGAGACCCAGGGGCCTACGAGCAGTACTTC. Its protein is CASSRDPGAYEQYF.

This clonotype was detected many times. The V and J genes are TRBV5-1 and TRBJ1-2; possible D gene TRBD1, 5 bases. V was cut by 10 bases and J by 0 bases, with 19 bases left in between. The CDR3 has 15 residues. Germline V gives CDR1 SGHRS, CDR2 YFSETQ. The CDR3 region is CADLAGDSSNYGYTF. The CDR3 bases are TGCGCCGACTTGGCGGGGGACTCCTCTAACTATGGCTACACCTTC.

This chain connects TRBV6-6 to TRBJ2-5; D tentatively reads TRBD1 or TRBD2 (5 bases each). Trimming pared 2 bases from V and 5 bases from J, leaving 12 bases between. The CDR3 spans 14 residues. Germline loops: CDR1 MNHNY, CDR2 SVGAGI (reference sequence). CDR3 amino acids: CASSYPEGPETQYF. CDR3 bases: TGTGCCAGCAGTTACCCAGAGGGGCCGGAGACCCAGTACTTC.

A word on this clonotype: An end of the junction does not agree with germline; a read error may underlie this. The chain couples TRBV19 to TRBJ2-2; 9 bases are shared with TRBD2. The CDR3 is 15 residues long. Germline CDR1 reads LNHDA; CDR2 reads SQIVND (reference sequence). The CDR3, as DNA: TGTGCCAGTAGTATAGGGCGGGGGGGCGCCGGGGAGCTGCTTTTT. This gives the protein CASSIGRGGAGELLF.

The J gene is TRBJ2-3, the V gene TRBV6-4, with 12 bases lining up with TRBD2. The germline V gene encodes CDR1 MRHNA and CDR2 SNTAGT. Losses at the gene ends were 6 bases for V and 4 bases for J; bases not matched to a gene: 5. The CDR3 sequence is 15 residues long. DNA of the CDR3: TGTGCCAGCAGCAAGACTAGCGGGGGAGCAGATACGCAGTATTTT. It translates to CASSKTSGGADTQYF.

The rearrangement links TRBV11-3 to TRBJ2-2; TRBD2 agrees at 8 bases. The CDR3 has 15 amino acids. Germline CDR1 is SGHNT and CDR2 is YENEEA. Unmatched junction bases numbered 9, after V lost 5 bases and J lost 7 bases. CDR3 residues: CASSAGLVVGGELFF. The CDR3 DNA follows: TGTGCCAGCAGCGCGGGACTAGTGGTGGGCGGGGAGCTGTTTTTT. The variable domain in full, with the rest retrieved from reference TRBV11-3 and TRBJ2-2, is EAGVVQSPRYKIIEKKQPVAFWCNPISGHNTLYWYLQNLGQGPELLIRYENEEAVDDSQLPKDRFSAERLKGVDSTLKIQPAELGDSAVYLCASSAGLVVGGELFFGEGSRLTVL.

The J gene is TRBJ2-2, the V gene TRBV5-6; 13 bases align to TRBD2. Germline assignment: CDR1 SGHDT and CDR2 YYEEEE. CDR3 length: 18 amino acids. V dropped 4 bases and J dropped 3; count of bases not matched to a gene: 9. The CDR3 here is CASSEQLAGGPYTGELFF. In DNA, the CDR3 is TGTGCCAGCAGCGAGCAACTAGCGGGGGGGCCTTACACCGGGGAGCTGTTTTTT.

This clonotype was counted many times. The rearrangement joins TRBV2 to TRBJ2-3; weak D call: TRBD2 (6 bases). Trimming stripped 7 bases from V and 4 bases from J, with 15 bases between. From germline, CDR1 is SNHLY and CDR2 FYNNEI. The CDR3 runs to 14 residues. CDR3 DNA sequence: TGTGCCAGCAAGGCGGGGAGTATTCCAGATACGCAGTATTTT. It codes for CASKAGSIPDTQYF.